Following are 17 T cell receptor beta chains from one sample sequenced in a study of regulatory T cells in long-lasting Graves disease. Construction of the TCR beta libraries employed iRepertoire HTBI primers in conjunction with Arm-PCR of CDR3 regions. TCRdb recomputed calls from the multiplex PCR reads with MiXCR, one row per CDR3 protein. Here the sample spans a few hundred thousand distinct CDR3 sequences, around a quarter being singletons. Time point denoted: persistent/refractory GD, antithyroid drugs over 5 years with positive TRAb. Researchers made the TCR library from RNA that was extracted from PBMCs. The sample consisted of peripheral blood mononuclear cells (PBMCs), taken when the disease was refractory, from a patient treated with antithyroid drugs. The source is a female donor with Graves disease.

The V gene is TRBV7-3, the J gene TRBJ1-1; TRBD1 matches 11 bases. The CDR3 consists of 15 residues. Germline assignment: CDR1 SGHTA and CDR2 FQGTGA. Trimming cost V 4 bases and J 4 bases; bases outside gene matches: 5. The chain's CDR3 is CASSSQGTGGTEAFF. CDR3 nucleotide sequence: TGTGCCAGCAGCTCTCAGGGGACAGGGGGCACTGAAGCTTTCTTT. Based on the CDR3 plus reference TRBV7-3 and TRBJ1-1, the full variable domain is GAGVSQTPSNKVTEKGKYVELRCDPISGHTALYWYRQSLGQGPEFLIYFQGTGAADDSGLPNDRFFAVRPEGSVSTLKIQRTERGDSAVYLCASSSQGTGGTEAFFGQGTRLTVV.

This clonotype was seen only a few times. This sequence joins TRBV7-2 and TRBJ2-5, with D perhaps matching TRBD1 (6 bases). V dropped 4 bases and J dropped 4 bases, with 16 bases sitting between them. Germline V lookup: CDR1 SGHTA, CDR2 FQGNSA. The CDR3 consists of 15 residues. The CDR3 DNA sequence: TGTGCCAGCAGCTGGGGGACAACACGGGGAGAGACCCAGTACTTC. Its translation: CASSWGTTRGETQYF.

In this sample, this clonotype turned up many times. This chain links TRBV28 with TRBJ2-7; D is perhaps TRBD1 or TRBD2 (5 bases each). In germline, CDR1 is MDHEN, CDR2 SYDVKM. The CDR3 covers 15 residues. The ends were cut back, 10 bases at V and 5 bases at J, with 24 bases in the middle. The CDR3 protein is CATLGVWGANNEQYF. The DNA of the CDR3 is TGTGCCACCCTCGGGGTTTGGGGCGCGAATAACGAGCAGTACTTC.

J is TRBJ1-2 and V is TRBV20-1, with D perhaps matching TRBD1 (6 bases). Germline assignment: CDR1 DFQATT and CDR2 SNEGSKA (reference sequence). V lost 0 bases and J 6 bases, leaving 11 bases between the germline ends. The CDR3 sequence is 13 residues long. The CDR3 spells CSARDPGQHGYTF. The DNA for the CDR3 is TGCAGTGCTAGAGACCCCGGACAGCATGGCTACACCTTC.

To note about this clonotype: Given a much more abundant clone one base away, this may be a read error. The conserved phenylalanine or tryptophan is not found at the CDR3 terminus, so this likely reflects a read error. The chain carries TRBV2 and TRBJ1-1; tentatively, D is TRBD1 (5 bases). Trimming shortened V by 6 bases and J by 0 bases, and 14 bases separated the two germline ends. The CDR3 consists of 15 residues. Germline assignment: CDR1 SNHLY and CDR2 FYNNEI. DNA for the CDR3: TGTGCCAGCAGGGGGGACGGGGGGGTGAACACTGAAGCTTTCCTT. It is translated as CASRGDGGVNTEAFL.

This clonotype was recorded many times. The chain is built from TRBV27 and TRBJ1-5, with D tentatively TRBD1 (5 bases). Germline V gene sequence: CDR1 MNHEY, CDR2 SMNVEV (reference sequence). This CDR3 has 15 amino acids. Trimming took 3 bases from V and 0 from J, leaving 9 bases between them. Here the CDR3 reads CASSLRQSSNQPQHF. CDR3 DNA sequence: TGTGCCAGCAGTTTGCGACAGTCTAGCAATCAGCCCCAGCATTTT.

The V and J genes are TRBV28 and TRBJ2-7, with D possibly matching TRBD2 (6 bases). The CDR3 is 20 amino acids. Trimming removed 1 base from V and 4 bases from J, with 29 bases in between. Looked up from germline, CDR1 is MDHEN and CDR2 is SYDVKM. DNA of the CDR3: TGTGCCAGCAGTTTATTCTATGGTTTACCGGAGGGGAAATACGGATACGAGCAGTACTTC. This encodes CASSLFYGLPEGKYGYEQYF. Variable domain in full (rest from reference TRBV28 and TRBJ2-7): DVKVTQSSRYLVKRTGEKVFLECVQDMDHENMFWYRQDPGLGLRLIYFSYDVKMKEKGDIPEGYSVSREKKERFSLILESASTNQTSMYLCASSLFYGLPEGKYGYEQYFGPGTRLTVT.

This clonotype occurred many times. The CDR3 region is CSVRSGRAETQYF. CDR3 nucleotides: TGCAGCGTTCGCAGCGGGAGAGCAGAGACCCAGTACTTC. The J gene is TRBJ2-5, the V gene TRBV29-1, with 8 bases that match TRBD2. CDR1 and CDR2 (germline): SQVTM, ANQGSEA. V lost 5 bases, J lost 4 bases, and 6 bases stayed unmatched. The CDR3 runs 13 residues.

Concerning this clonotype itself: A much more abundant neighbour one base away suggests this may be a read error. The CDR3 end shows no conserved phenylalanine or tryptophan, and so a read error is likely. The chain combines TRBV7-8 with TRBJ2-5, with 12 nucleotides matching TRBD2. The CDR3 spans 15 residues. Losses at the gene ends were 4 bases for V and 4 bases for J; bases not matched to a gene: 4. The V gene's germline CDR1 is SGHVS and CDR2 FQNEAQ. The CDR3 loop reads CASSSAGLAGETQYL. As DNA, the CDR3 is TGTGCCAGCAGCTCAGCGGGACTAGCGGGAGAGACCCAGTACCTC.

This clonotype has a count of ten or more. The chain has TRBV7-8 and TRBJ1-2; D possibly corresponds to TRBD1 (6 bases). V was cut by 2 bases and J by 4 bases, with 17 bases left in between. The CDR3 is 16 residues long. Germline assignment: CDR1 SGHVS and CDR2 FQNEAQ. The CDR3 spells CASSLFIRGAGYGYTF. CDR3 sequence (DNA): TGTGCCAGCAGCTTATTCATCAGGGGCGCGGGCTATGGCTACACCTTC. Combining the CDR3 with reference TRBV7-8 and TRBJ1-2 gives the whole variable domain GAGVSQSPRYKVAKRGQDVALRCDPISGHVSLFWYQQALGQGPEFLTYFQNEAQLDKSGLPSDRFFAERPEGSVSTLKIQRTQQEDSAVYLCASSLFIRGAGYGYTFGSGTRLTVV.

To note about this clonotype: A much more abundant neighbour one base away suggests this may be a read error. The gene calls are TRBV10-3 and TRBJ1-2; tentatively, D is TRBD1 (5 bases). Germline V gives CDR1 ENHRY, CDR2 SYGVKD. The CDR3 has 12 residues. As DNA, the CDR3 is TGTGCCACCACAGGCATCGGCTATGGCTACGCCTTC. Its translation: CATTGIGYGYAF.

To note about this clonotype: A much larger clone differs by one base, so this may be a read error. The rearrangement joins TRBV28 to TRBJ1-1; a weak D match, TRBD1 (5 bases). V dropped 6 bases and J dropped 0 bases, with 20 bases sitting between them. This CDR3 comprises 17 residues. CDR1 and CDR2 (germline): MDHEN, SYDVKM. The CDR3 loop reads CASSNLGRGLMNTEAFF. The CDR3 region has the DNA TGTGCCAGCAGCAACCTAGGGCGGGGCCTCATGAACACTGAAGCTTTCTTT.

This chain links TRBV28 with TRBJ2-4, with D tentatively TRBD1 or TRBD2 (5 bases each). This CDR3 comprises 12 residues. Germline values: CDR1 MDHEN, CDR2 SYDVKM. V lost 7 bases and J 6 bases, leaving 10 bases between the germline ends. The CDR3 loop is CASKTRGNIQYF. In DNA, the CDR3 is TGTGCCAGCAAGACGAGGGGAAACATTCAGTACTTC.

This clonotype has just a few counts. The chain has TRBV20-1 and TRBJ1-1; TRBD1 aligns across 7 bases. The germline gives CDR1 DFQATT, CDR2 SNEGSKA (reference sequence). The CDR3 sequence is 13 residues long. Germline trimming cut 2 bases from V and 2 bases from J; bases unmatched to any gene: 2. The CDR3: CSARNRGNTEAFF. In DNA form, the CDR3 reads TGCAGTGCTAGAAACAGGGGAAACACTGAAGCTTTCTTT.

Points on this clonotype: A much larger clone differs by one base, so this may be a read error. The gene calls are TRBV7-2 and TRBJ2-7; D gene uncertain. CDR1 SGHTA and CDR2 FQGNSA come from the germline V gene. The CDR3 runs to 15 residues. CDR3 protein: CAGSRGWGGSYEQYF. The CDR3 nucleotides are TGTGCCGGCAGCAGAGGATGGGGTGGCTCCTACGAGCAGTACTTC.

Concerning this clonotype: The germline gene is not matched at one end of the junction; a read error may be the cause. This rearrangement joins TRBV3-1 to TRBJ2-6, with TRBD1 matching 8 bases. Germline V lookup: CDR1 LGHDT, CDR2 YNNKEL (reference sequence). The CDR3 is 18 amino acids. Written as DNA, the CDR3 is TGTGCCAGTTGCCCGTCGGGCAGGGGGCTTTCTGGGGCCAACGTCCTGGCTTTC. Protein product: CASCPSGRGLSGANVLAF.

This clonotype was counted ten times or more. The chain recombines TRBV12-3 or TRBV12-4 with TRBJ1-1; 9 nucleotides match TRBD1. The CDR3 contains 15 residues. The trim removed 4 bases at V and 2 bases at J, leaving 5 bases unmatched. CDR3 loop: CASSSRTGANTEAFF. In nucleotides, the CDR3 is TGTGCCAGCAGTTCTCGGACAGGGGCAAACACTGAAGCTTTCTTT.